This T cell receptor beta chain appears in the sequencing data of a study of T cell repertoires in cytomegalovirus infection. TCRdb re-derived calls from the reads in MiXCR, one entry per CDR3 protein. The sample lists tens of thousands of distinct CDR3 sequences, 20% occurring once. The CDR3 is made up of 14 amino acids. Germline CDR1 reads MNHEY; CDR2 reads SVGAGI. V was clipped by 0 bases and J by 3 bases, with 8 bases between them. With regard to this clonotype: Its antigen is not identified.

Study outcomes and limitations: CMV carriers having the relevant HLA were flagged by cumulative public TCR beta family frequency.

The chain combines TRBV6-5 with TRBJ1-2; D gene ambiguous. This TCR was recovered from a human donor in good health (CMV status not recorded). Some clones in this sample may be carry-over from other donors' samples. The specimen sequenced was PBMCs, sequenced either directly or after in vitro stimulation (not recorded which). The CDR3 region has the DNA TGTGCCAGCAGTTACTCGTATTATGACTATGGCTACACCTTC. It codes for CASSYSYYDYGYTF.